Below, 9 T cell receptor beta chains from the same sample are listed, as sequenced in a study of blood T cells in healthy people across ages. A second PCR of about 6 to 12 cycles used a sample-barcoded 5' primer and a J-beta primer mix. TCRdb passed the 5' RACE reads through MiXCR, listing each CDR3 protein once. This table has about 1.1 million distinct CDR3 sequences, approximately 38% appearing once. The specimen was blood. The receptors were sampled from a young man in good health.

This clonotype was detected a few times. The J gene is TRBJ1-1, the V gene TRBV28; D perhaps matches TRBD1 (6 bases). Trimming removed 2 bases from V and 1 base from J, with 14 bases in between. This CDR3 comprises 16 residues. Germline values: CDR1 MDHEN, CDR2 SYDVKM. The DNA of the CDR3 is TGTGCCAGCAGTTTAATGGGGGGCGCCGAGAACACTGAAGCTTTCTTT. Its translation: CASSLMGGAENTEAFF. Filled out from reference TRBV28 and TRBJ1-1, the complete variable domain reads DVKVTQSSRYLVKRTGEKVFLECVQDMDHENMFWYRQDPGLGLRLIYFSYDVKMKEKGDIPEGYSVSREKKERFSLILESASTNQTSMYLCASSLMGGAENTEAFFGQGTRLTVV.

The chain combines TRBV12-3 or TRBV12-4 with TRBJ1-2; 7 bases agree with TRBD1. The CDR3 is made up of 14 amino acids. V shed 6 bases, J shed 5 bases, and the junction held 9 bases outside the gene matches. The CDR3 spells CASRPETGTYGYTF. The CDR3 DNA follows: TGTGCCAGCAGACCAGAGACAGGGACTTATGGCTACACCTTC.

The chain has TRBV12-3 or TRBV12-4 and TRBJ2-1; D remains ambiguous. This CDR3 comprises 11 residues. V lost 3 bases and J lost 10, with 7 bases in between. The CDR3 spells CASSFGPEQFF. DNA for the CDR3: TGTGCCAGCAGTTTCGGACCGGAGCAGTTCTTC.

The rearrangement uses TRBV10-3 and TRBJ1-1; TRBD1 matches 7 bases. CDR1 and CDR2 (germline): ENHRY, SYGVKD. This CDR3 has 12 residues. Trimming removed 4 bases from V and 7 bases from J; junction bases left unmatched: 3. DNA of the CDR3: TGTGCCATCAGTGGGGGGGACAGTGAAGCTTTCTTT. It specifies CAISGGDSEAFF.

The rearrangement links TRBV9 to TRBJ2-3; D may be TRBD2 (7 bases). V was trimmed by 3 bases and J by 1 base, leaving 18 bases between them. This CDR3 spans 17 amino acids. Germline V lookup: CDR1 SGDLS, CDR2 YYNGEE. The CDR3 reads CASSAAQRGAGTDTQYF. CDR3 coding DNA: TGTGCCAGCAGCGCCGCACAACGGGGGGCGGGCACAGATACGCAGTATTTT.

The chain uses TRBV4-3 and TRBJ1-5, with D unclear. V gave up 1 base and J gave up 0 bases, with 7 bases separating them. This CDR3 is built from 15 residues. From germline, CDR1 is LGHNA and CDR2 YSLEER. The chain's CDR3 is CASSQGTGSNQPQHF. CDR3 DNA sequence: TGCGCCAGCAGCCAAGGTACTGGTAGCAATCAGCCCCAGCATTTT.

The sample holds a few counts of this clonotype. This chain uses TRBV10-3 with TRBJ2-4; a weak D match, TRBD1 (7 bases). The CDR3 extends over 14 amino acids. The V gene lost 3 bases and the J gene lost 8 bases, with 14 bases spanning the gap. Germline V gene sequence: CDR1 ENHRY, CDR2 SYGVKD. The CDR3 sequence: CAISDGGGGYIQYF. The CDR3, as DNA: TGTGCCATCAGTGACGGAGGGGGCGGGTACATTCAGTACTTC.

V usage is TRBV9 and J usage is TRBJ2-5; the D gene is possibly TRBD2 (7 bases). V lost 3 bases and J 3 bases, leaving 12 bases between the germline ends. Germline loops: CDR1 SGDLS, CDR2 YYNGEE. The CDR3 covers 14 residues. The CDR3, as DNA: TGTGCCAGCAGCGAGGGGGGGCCAGAAGAGACCCAGTACTTC. Encoded protein: CASSEGGPEETQYF.

The sample holds a few counts of this clonotype. The rearrangement links TRBV6-2 or TRBV6-3 to TRBJ2-7; possibly TRBD1 or TRBD2 for D (5 bases each). CDR1 is MNHEY, CDR2 SVGEGT, per germline. The ends were cut back, 6 bases at V and 1 base at J, with 16 bases in the middle. The CDR3 loop spans 15 amino acids. CDR3 sequence reads: CASSLHGTGSYEQYF. The CDR3 DNA reads TGTGCCAGCAGCTTACACGGGACGGGATCCTACGAGCAGTACTTC.